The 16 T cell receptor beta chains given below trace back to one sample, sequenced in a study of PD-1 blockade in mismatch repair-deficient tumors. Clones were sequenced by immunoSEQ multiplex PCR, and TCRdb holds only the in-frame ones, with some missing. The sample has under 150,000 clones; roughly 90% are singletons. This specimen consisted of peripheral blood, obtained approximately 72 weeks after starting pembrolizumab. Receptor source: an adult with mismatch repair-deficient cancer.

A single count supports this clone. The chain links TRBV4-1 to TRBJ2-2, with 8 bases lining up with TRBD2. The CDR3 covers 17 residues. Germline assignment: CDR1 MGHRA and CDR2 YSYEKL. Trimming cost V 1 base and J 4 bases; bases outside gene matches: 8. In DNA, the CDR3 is TGCGCCAGCAGCCAAGGAGATACCGGGAGGGGCACCGGGGAGCTGTTTTTT. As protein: CASSQGDTGRGTGELFF.

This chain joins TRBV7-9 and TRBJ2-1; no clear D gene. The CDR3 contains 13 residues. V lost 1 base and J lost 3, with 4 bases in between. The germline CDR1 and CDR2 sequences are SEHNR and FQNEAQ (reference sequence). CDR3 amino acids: CASSLGRYNEQFF. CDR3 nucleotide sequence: TGTGCCAGCAGCTTAGGACGCTACAATGAGCAGTTCTTC.

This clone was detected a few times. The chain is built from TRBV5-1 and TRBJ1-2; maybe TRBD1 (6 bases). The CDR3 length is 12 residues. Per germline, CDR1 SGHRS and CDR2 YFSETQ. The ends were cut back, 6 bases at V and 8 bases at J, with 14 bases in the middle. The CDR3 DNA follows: TGCGCCAGCACCCGAGGGGGTGAGGGCTACACCTTC. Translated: CASTRGGEGYTF. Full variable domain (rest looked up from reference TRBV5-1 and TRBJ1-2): KAGVTQTPRYLIKTRGQQVTLSCSPISGHRSVSWYQQTPGQGLQFLFEYFSETQRNKGNFPGRFSGRQFSNSRSEMNVSTLELGDSALYLCASTRGGEGYTFGSGTRLTVV.

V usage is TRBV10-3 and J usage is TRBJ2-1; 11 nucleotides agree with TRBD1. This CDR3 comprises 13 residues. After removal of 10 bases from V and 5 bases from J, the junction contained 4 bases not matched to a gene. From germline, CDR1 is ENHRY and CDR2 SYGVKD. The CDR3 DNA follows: TGTGCCAGCGGACAGGGGGCCGACAATGAGCAGTTCTTC. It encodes CASGQGADNEQFF.

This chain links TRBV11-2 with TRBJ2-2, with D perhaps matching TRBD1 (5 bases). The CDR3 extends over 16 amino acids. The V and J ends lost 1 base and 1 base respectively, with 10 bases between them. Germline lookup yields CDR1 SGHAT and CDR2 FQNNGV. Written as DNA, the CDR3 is TGTGCCAGCAGCTTAGTAGGGGAAAAGAACACCGGGGAGCTGTTTTTT. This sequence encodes CASSLVGEKNTGELFF.

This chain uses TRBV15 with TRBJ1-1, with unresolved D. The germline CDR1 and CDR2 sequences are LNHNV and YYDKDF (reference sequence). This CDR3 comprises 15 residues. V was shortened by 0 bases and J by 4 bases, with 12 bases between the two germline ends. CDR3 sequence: CATSRDRADRTEAFF. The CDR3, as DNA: TGTGCCACCAGCAGAGATCGGGCAGATCGCACTGAAGCTTTCTTT.

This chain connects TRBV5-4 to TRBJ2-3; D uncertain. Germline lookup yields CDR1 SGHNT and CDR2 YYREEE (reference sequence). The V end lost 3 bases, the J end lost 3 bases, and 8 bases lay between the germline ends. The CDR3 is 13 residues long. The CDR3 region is CASSSTPTDTQYF. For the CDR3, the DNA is TGTGCCAGCAGCTCTACGCCGACAGATACGCAGTATTTT.

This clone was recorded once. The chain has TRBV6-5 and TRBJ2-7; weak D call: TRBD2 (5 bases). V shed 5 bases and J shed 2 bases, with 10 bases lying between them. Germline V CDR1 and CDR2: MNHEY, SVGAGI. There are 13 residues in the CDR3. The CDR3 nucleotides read TGTGCCAGCAGTCCCCGGCGGGCCTACGAGCAGTACTTC. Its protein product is CASSPRRAYEQYF.

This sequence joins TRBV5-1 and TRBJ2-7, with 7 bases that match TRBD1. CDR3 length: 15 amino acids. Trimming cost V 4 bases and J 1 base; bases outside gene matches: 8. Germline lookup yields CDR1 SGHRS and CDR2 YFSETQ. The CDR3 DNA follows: TGCGCCAGCAGCCCAACACCGACAGGGTCCTACGAGCAGTACTTC. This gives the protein CASSPTPTGSYEQYF.

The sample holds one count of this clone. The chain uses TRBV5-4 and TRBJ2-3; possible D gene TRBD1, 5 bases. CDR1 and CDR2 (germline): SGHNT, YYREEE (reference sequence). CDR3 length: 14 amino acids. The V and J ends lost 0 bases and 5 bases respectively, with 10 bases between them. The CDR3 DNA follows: TGTGCCAGCAGCTTGGCCAGAAGGGGAGATACGCAGTATTTT. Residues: CASSLARRGDTQYF.

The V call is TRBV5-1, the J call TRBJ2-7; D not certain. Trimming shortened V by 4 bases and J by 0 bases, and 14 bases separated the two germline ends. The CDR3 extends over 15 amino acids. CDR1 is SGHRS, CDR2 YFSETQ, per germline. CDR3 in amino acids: CASSPGWVSSYEQYF. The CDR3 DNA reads TGCGCCAGCAGCCCAGGCTGGGTTAGCTCCTACGAGCAGTACTTC.

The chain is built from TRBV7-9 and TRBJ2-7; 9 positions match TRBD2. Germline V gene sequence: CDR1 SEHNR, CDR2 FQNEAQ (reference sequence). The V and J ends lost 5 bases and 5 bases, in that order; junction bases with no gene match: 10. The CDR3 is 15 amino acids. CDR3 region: CASSPREGRFNEQYF. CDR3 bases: TGTGCCAGCAGCCCGCGGGAGGGCCGCTTCAACGAGCAGTACTTC.

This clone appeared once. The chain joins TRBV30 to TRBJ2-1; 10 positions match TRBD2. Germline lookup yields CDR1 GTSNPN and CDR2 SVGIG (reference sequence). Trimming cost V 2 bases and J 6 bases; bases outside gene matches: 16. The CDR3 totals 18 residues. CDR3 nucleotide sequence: TGTGCCTGGAGTTATGGGGGGCTAGCGGGAGCCGGGGTCAATGAGCAGTTCTTC. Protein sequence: CAWSYGGLAGAGVNEQFF.

CDR3 DNA sequence: TGCAGCGCTGGCCGGGACAGGGTGGGCAATGAGCAGTTCTTC. Translated: CSAGRDRVGNEQFF. This chain joins TRBV29-1 and TRBJ2-1; 9 bases match TRBD1. In germline, CDR1 is SQVTM, CDR2 ANQGSEA. With 7 bases clipped from V and 6 bases from J, the junction kept 10 bases outside the gene matches. The CDR3 loop spans 14 amino acids.

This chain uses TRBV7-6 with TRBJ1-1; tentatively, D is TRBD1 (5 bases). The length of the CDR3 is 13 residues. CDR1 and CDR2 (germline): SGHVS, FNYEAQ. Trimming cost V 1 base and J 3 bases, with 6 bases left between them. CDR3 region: CASSLGGDTEAFF. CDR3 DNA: TGTGCCAGCAGCTTAGGAGGGGACACTGAAGCTTTCTTT.

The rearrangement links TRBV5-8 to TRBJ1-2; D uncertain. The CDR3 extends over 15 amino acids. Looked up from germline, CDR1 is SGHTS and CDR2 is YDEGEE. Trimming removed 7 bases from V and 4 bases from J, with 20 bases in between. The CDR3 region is CASSLIGVHGYGYTF. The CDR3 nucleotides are TGTGCCAGCTCCTTGATCGGGGTGCACGGCTATGGCTACACCTTC. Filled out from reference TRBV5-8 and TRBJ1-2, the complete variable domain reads EAGVTQSPTHLIKTRGQQATLRCSPISGHTSVYWYQQALGLGLQFLLWYDEGEERNRGNFPPRFSGRQFPNYSSELNVNALELEDSALYLCASSLIGVHGYGYTFGSGTRLTVV.